A selection of T cell receptor beta chains follows, all from one sample in a study of cytomegalovirus exposure and HLA in healthy donors. Method: immunoSEQ multiplex PCR; TCRdb's copy keeps in-frame clones and lacks some. The top ten clones hold around 10% of a sample with over 55,000 clones, more than 80% of them seen once. The sample consisted of PBMCs. These receptors came from a woman between 25 and 40 years old in good health and CMV-seropositive. Each CDR3 is given with its conserved first and last residue. A D gene is named only where the DNA matches it firmly. Not every row has a clone size; where given, it reads once, few, many or a size class.

D | J | V | size | CDR3 | DNA
. | TRBJ2-5 | TRBV7-2 | . | CASSLTQETQYF | TGTGCCAGCAGCTTAACACAAGAGACCCAGTACTTC
TRBD1 | TRBJ2-2 | TRBV28 | . | CASSPRDSYTGELFF | TGTGCCAGCAGTCCTCGGGACAGCTACACCGGGGAGCTGTTTTTT
. | TRBJ1-4 | TRBV15 | . | CATSRARSNEKLFF | TGTGCCACCAGCAGAGCCCGTAGTAATGAAAAACTGTTTTTT
TRBD1 | TRBJ2-3 | TRBV2 | . | CASSGQGADTDTQYF | TGTGCCAGCAGTGGACAGGGGGCCGACACAGATACGCAGTATTTT
TRBD1 | TRBJ2-7 | TRBV5-1 | . | CASSSRTGTSYEQYF | TGCGCCAGCAGCTCTCGGACAGGGACTTCCTACGAGCAGTACTTC
. | TRBJ1-2 | TRBV5-1 | . | CASSLNSRAYGYTF | TGCGCCAGCAGCTTGAACAGTCGTGCCTATGGCTACACCTTC
TRBD2 | TRBJ2-3 | TRBV5-1 | . | CASHPGAGGPIDTQYF | TGCGCCAGCCACCCCGGGGCGGGAGGGCCTATAGATACGCAGTATTTT
TRBD2 | TRBJ2-1 | TRBV2 | . | CASSFELAGIDEQFF | TGTGCCAGCAGTTTTGAACTAGCGGGGATTGATGAGCAGTTCTTC
TRBD1 | TRBJ2-5 | TRBV15 | . | CATSVGQGVETQYF | TGTGCCACCAGCGTGGGACAGGGGGTAGAGACCCAGTACTTC
TRBD2 | TRBJ2-7 | TRBV5-1 | . | CASSFRTSGSLKNEQYF | TGCGCCAGCAGCTTCCGGACTAGCGGGAGTTTGAAAAACGAGCAGTACTTC
. | TRBJ2-7 | TRBV7-9 | . | CASSPVGASEYYEQYF | TGTGCCAGCAGTCCCGTAGGAGCCAGTGAGTACTACGAGCAGTACTTC
TRBD2 | TRBJ2-1 | TRBV4-2 | . | CASSQEGLAGQVYNEQFF | TGTGCCAGCAGCCAAGAGGGACTAGCGGGTCAGGTGTACAATGAGCAGTTCTTC
. | TRBJ2-7 | TRBV28 | . | CASSKRARLREQYF | TGTGCCAGCAGTAAGAGGGCGCGATTGAGGGAGCAGTACTTC
. | TRBJ2-7 | TRBV5-6 | . | CASSHGLNHEQYF | TGTGCCAGCAGCCACGGACTAAACCACGAGCAGTACTTC
. | TRBJ2-7 | TRBV14 | . | CASSQGASLEQYF | TGTGCCAGCAGCCAAGGTGCTAGCCTGGAGCAGTACTTC
. | TRBJ2-1 | TRBV4-1 | few | CASSPTSSSYNEQFF | TGCGCCAGCAGCCCAACTAGCAGCTCCTACAATGAGCAGTTCTTC
. | TRBJ1-5 | TRBV5-1 | . | CASSLGANQPQHF | TGCGCCAGCAGCTTGGGGGCGAATCAGCCCCAGCATTTT
TRBD2 | TRBJ2-1 | TRBV5-6 | once | CASSLHRTSGRGYNEQFF | TGTGCCAGCAGCTTGCACCGGACTAGCGGGAGGGGCTACAATGAGCAGTTCTTC
TRBD1 | TRBJ2-7 | TRBV18 | . | CASSTTTGDHEQYF | TGTGCCAGCTCAACTACGACAGGGGACCACGAGCAGTACTTC
TRBD2 | TRBJ2-3 | TRBV19 | . | CASRGLAFWDTQYF | TGTGCCAGTAGGGGACTAGCGTTCTGGGATACGCAGTATTTT
TRBD1 | TRBJ2-1 | TRBV10-1 | once | CASSDRAGGMYNEQFF | TGCGCCAGCAGTGATAGGGCAGGGGGCATGTACAATGAGCAGTTCTTC
. | TRBJ1-5 | TRBV21-1 | . | CASSKLVETLALINQPQHF | TGTGCCAGCAGCAAATTGGTGGAGACCCTTGCGCTAATTAATCAGCCCCAGCATTTT
. | TRBJ2-3 | TRBV29-1 | . | CSVVVSGYTQYF | TGCAGCGTTGTCGTCTCGGGTTATACGCAGTATTTT
TRBD1 | TRBJ1-2 | TRBV19 | . | CASNPTGGNYGYTF | TGTGCCAGTAATCCGACAGGGGGTAACTATGGCTACACCTTC
. | TRBJ2-4 | TRBV29-1 | . | CSVDGGLASKNIQYF | TGCAGCGTTGACGGCGGGCTAGCTTCCAAAAACATTCAGTACTTC
TRBD2 | TRBJ2-1 | TRBV11-2 | . | CASSSSRGLADRGQQFF | TGTGCCAGCAGCAGCTCTAGAGGACTAGCGGACCGAGGGCAGCAGTTCTTC
TRBD2 | TRBJ2-1 | TRBV2 | . | CASSEYGTTYNEQFF | TGTGCCAGCAGTGAGTATGGGACTACTTACAATGAGCAGTTCTTC